The next 27 T cell receptor beta chains were all read from a single sample in a study of shared clonotypes between healthy human individuals. TCRdb's table, derived via immunoSEQ multiplex PCR, lists solely in-frame clones and lacks some. The data hold 2,500,000 or so clones, with roughly 92% observed a single time. The source material was naive CD4+ T cells from PBMCs. The subset: CD45RA+ positively selected. These receptors all stem from a man between 18 and 35 years old in good health. Some clones in this sample may be carry-over from other donors' samples.

The chain uses TRBV5-1 and TRBJ1-1, with 7 positions matching TRBD1. There are 15 residues in the CDR3. Germline loops: CDR1 SGHRS, CDR2 YFSETQ. After removal of 0 bases from V and 5 bases from J, the junction contained 7 bases not matched to a gene. The CDR3 coding sequence is TGCGCCAGCAGCTTGGGAGGGGGCGAGGGGACTGAAGCTTTCTTT. Its translation: CASSLGGGEGTEAFF.

The V call is TRBV6-1, the J call TRBJ2-3, with 8 bases fitting TRBD1. CDR3 length: 15 amino acids. CDR1 is MNHNS and CDR2 is SASEGT in the germline V gene. J lost 2 bases, V lost 6 bases, and 7 bases had no gene match. CDR3 protein: CASSRQGTYTDTQYF. The CDR3 nucleotides read TGTGCCAGCAGCCGACAGGGGACCTACACAGATACGCAGTATTTT.

The chain links TRBV4-3 to TRBJ2-5; the D is unclear. V gave up 2 bases and J gave up 4 bases, with 8 bases separating them. CDR3 length: 13 amino acids. Germline values: CDR1 LGHNA, CDR2 YSLEER. The CDR3 is CASSQSMGETQYF. The CDR3 DNA sequence: TGCGCCAGCAGCCAATCAATGGGAGAGACCCAGTACTTC.

The chain joins TRBV18 to TRBJ1-5; D remains unclear. The germline V gene encodes CDR1 KGHSH and CDR2 LQKENI. The CDR3 runs 13 residues. V gave up 1 base and J gave up 7 bases, with 8 bases separating them. CDR3 sequence reads: CASSPRTGQPQHF. The CDR3 DNA reads as TGTGCCAGCTCACCACGGACGGGGCAGCCCCAGCATTTT.

Concerning this clone itself: This same CDR3 is encoded by further DNA sequences in the sample. This chain connects TRBV2 to TRBJ2-3, with TRBD2 matching over 8 bases. The CDR3 runs to 15 residues. Trimming took 5 bases from V and 1 from J; bases not matched to a gene: 5. The germline gives CDR1 SNHLY, CDR2 FYNNEI. The CDR3 loop is CASSPGGVGTDTQYF. The DNA for the CDR3 is TGTGCCAGCAGTCCCGGGGGGGTAGGCACAGATACGCAGTATTTT.

The chain couples TRBV28 to TRBJ2-1, with 7 bases lining up with TRBD1. This CDR3 is 13 amino acids long. In germline, CDR1 is MDHEN, CDR2 SYDVKM. J lost 8 bases, V lost 6 bases, and 7 bases had no gene match. CDR3 bases: TGTGCCAGCAGCACAGGGGCCCTCGATGAGCAGTTCTTC. Translated, it gives CASSTGALDEQFF. The variable domain in full, with the rest retrieved from reference TRBV28 and TRBJ2-1, is DVKVTQSSRYLVKRTGEKVFLECVQDMDHENMFWYRQDPGLGLRLIYFSYDVKMKEKGDIPEGYSVSREKKERFSLILESASTNQTSMYLCASSTGALDEQFFGPGTRLTVL.

The chain carries TRBV7-9 and TRBJ1-3; D not certain. Germline CDR1 and CDR2: SEHNR and FQNEAQ (reference sequence). The CDR3 has 13 amino acids. The germline V and J ends were trimmed by 6 bases and 4 bases, with 10 bases remaining between them. CDR3 region: CASSRDYGNTIYF. For the CDR3, the DNA is TGTGCCAGCAGTAGAGATTACGGAAACACCATATATTTT.

The chain uses TRBV4-1 and TRBJ2-3; TRBD2 matches at 13 bases. V was clipped by 0 bases and J by 1 base; unmatched bases: 7. The CDR3 is made up of 19 amino acids. Germline assignment: CDR1 MGHRA and CDR2 YSYEKL. The CDR3 DNA reads as TGCGCCAGCAGCCAAGATCGAGGACTAGCGGGAGTGGGCACAGATACGCAGTATTTT. It translates to CASSQDRGLAGVGTDTQYF.

Written as DNA, the CDR3 is TGTGCCAGCTCACCGGGGCAGGGCCCTGAAAAACTGTTTTTT. Translating gives CASSPGQGPEKLFF. The V call is TRBV18, the J call TRBJ1-4, with D possibly TRBD1 on 5 matching bases. CDR1 is KGHSH and CDR2 is LQKENI in the germline V gene. The CDR3 spans 14 residues. V gave up 3 bases and J gave up 7 bases, with 12 bases separating them.

The genes are TRBV7-2 and TRBJ1-2; D gene ambiguous. Trimming left V 5 bases short and J 8 bases short, with 12 bases between. CDR1 is SGHTA and CDR2 is FQGNSA in the germline V gene. The CDR3 loop spans 12 amino acids. CDR3 nucleotide sequence: TGTGCCAGCAGCCCGGAACCCTACGGCTACACCTTC. Protein: CASSPEPYGYTF.

V gene TRBV10-3 combines with J gene TRBJ2-3; TRBD1 aligns across 9 bases. This CDR3 spans 15 amino acids. Germline V gene lookup returns CDR1 ENHRY and CDR2 SYGVKD. V was clipped by 6 bases and J by 5 bases; unmatched bases: 9. The CDR3 nucleotides are TGTGCCATCAGGGGACAGGGAGCATTTGGAGATACGCAGTATTTT. Protein: CAIRGQGAFGDTQYF.

The rearrangement links TRBV28 to TRBJ1-4; D not resolved. The CDR3 sequence is 14 residues long. Deletions cut 5 bases from V and 8 bases from J, with 15 bases between. Germline assignment: CDR1 MDHEN and CDR2 SYDVKM. In nucleotides, the CDR3 is TGTGCCAGCAGTCTAGACGGGGATAGAGAAAAACTGTTTTTT. The encoded protein is CASSLDGDREKLFF.

This clone was detected only a few times. V gene TRBV10-1 combines with J gene TRBJ1-3; a weak D match, TRBD1 (5 bases). The CDR3 is 14 residues long. Germline loops: CDR1 WNHNN, CDR2 SYGVQD (reference sequence). Trimming took off 3 bases at V and 2 bases at J, with 8 bases between the two ends. The CDR3 protein is CASSDTGAGNTIYF. The CDR3 region has the DNA TGCGCCAGCAGTGATACGGGGGCTGGAAACACCATATATTTT.

The chain links TRBV4-1 to TRBJ2-7; D possibly matches TRBD1 or TRBD2 (6 bases each). Germline V gives CDR1 MGHRA, CDR2 YSYEKL. The CDR3 covers 12 residues. V shed 6 bases and J shed 6 bases, with 12 bases lying between them. The CDR3: CASSTGAGEQYF. As DNA, the CDR3 is TGCGCCAGCAGTACGGGGGCAGGCGAGCAGTACTTC.

The genes are TRBV27 and TRBJ2-1, with D perhaps being TRBD1 or TRBD2 (5 bases each). The CDR3 runs 17 residues. Trimming removed 2 bases at V and 0 bases at J, with 14 bases between. Germline assignment: CDR1 MNHEY and CDR2 SMNVEV (reference sequence). The CDR3 loop reads CASSLPRGASSYNEQFF. In DNA, the CDR3 is TGTGCCAGCAGTTTACCGAGGGGCGCGTCCTCCTACAATGAGCAGTTCTTC.

The chain links TRBV11-3 to TRBJ1-5; 8 positions match TRBD1. From germline, CDR1 is SGHNT and CDR2 YENEEA. With 7 bases clipped from V and 5 bases from J, the junction kept 19 bases outside the gene matches. The CDR3 runs to 18 residues. CDR3 nucleotide sequence: TGTGCCAGCACCATCCCCCCGATCAGGGGGCGAACGGATCAGCCCCAGCATTTT. Protein: CASTIPPIRGRTDQPQHF.

J is TRBJ2-7 and V is TRBV5-4; 9 bases are shared with TRBD2. The junction had 7 bases not matched to a gene; V was cut back by 1 base and J by 5 bases. The CDR3 is 15 amino acids. CDR1 and CDR2 from the germline V gene are SGHNT and YYREEE (reference sequence). The CDR3 protein is CASSLRLAGTDEQYF. The CDR3 DNA follows: TGTGCCAGCAGCTTGCGGCTAGCGGGAACGGACGAGCAGTACTTC.

The J gene is TRBJ1-1, the V gene TRBV18; D unclear. The CDR3 has 16 amino acids. Germline loops: CDR1 KGHSH, CDR2 LQKENI. The germline V and J ends were trimmed by 2 bases and 2 bases, with 15 bases remaining between them. The CDR3 coding sequence is TGTGCCAGCTCACCATCCCAGACGCAATTAAACACTGAAGCTTTCTTT. Amino acid sequence: CASSPSQTQLNTEAFF.

The genes are TRBV4-1 and TRBJ1-5; 7 positions agree with TRBD1. J was trimmed by 5 bases and V by 4 bases; bases with no gene match: 11. Germline V gene sequence: CDR1 MGHRA, CDR2 YSYEKL. This CDR3 spans 16 amino acids. The CDR3 DNA reads as TGCGCCAGCAGCCCACCGGGGACAGTGGGCTATCAGCCCCAGCATTTT. This codes for CASSPPGTVGYQPQHF.

The V gene is TRBV7-2, the J gene TRBJ2-3; D is perhaps TRBD1 or TRBD2 (6 bases each). With 5 bases removed from V and 9 bases from J, the gap between germline ends came to 12 bases. CDR3 length equals 12 residues. Germline V gene sequence: CDR1 SGHTA, CDR2 FQGNSA. This CDR3 is CASSGGRRTQYF. The DNA for the CDR3 is TGTGCCAGCAGCGGGGGGCGGAGGACGCAGTATTTT.

There are a few counts of this clone. This chain joins TRBV25-1 and TRBJ1-5; D is possibly TRBD1 (5 bases). CDR1 MGHDK and CDR2 SYGVNS come from the germline V gene. The CDR3 consists of 12 residues. Trimming shortened V by 7 bases and J by 7 bases, and 11 bases separated the two germline ends. The CDR3 sequence is CASTIGEQPQHF. DNA of the CDR3: TGTGCCAGCACTATAGGGGAGCAGCCCCAGCATTTT. Drawing the rest from reference TRBV25-1 and TRBJ1-5, the complete variable domain is EADIYQTPRYLVIGTGKKITLECSQTMGHDKMYWYQQDPGMELHLIHYSYGVNSTEKGDLSSESTVSRIRTEHFPLTLESARPSHTSQYLCASTIGEQPQHFGDGTRLSIL.

The V and J genes are TRBV30 and TRBJ1-1; D not certain. V dropped 4 bases and J dropped 4 bases, with 10 bases sitting between them. CDR3 length: 12 residues. Germline values: CDR1 GTSNPN, CDR2 SVGIG (reference sequence). The CDR3 DNA is TGTGCCTGGAAATGGAGAGGCACTGAAGCTTTCTTT. It yields the protein CAWKWRGTEAFF.

This chain joins TRBV28 and TRBJ1-2; possible D gene TRBD1, 6 bases. V lost 2 bases and J 6 bases, leaving 13 bases between the germline ends. Per germline, CDR1 MDHEN and CDR2 SYDVKM. The CDR3 runs 14 residues. Here the CDR3 reads CASSLVQGNDGYTF. CDR3 in DNA: TGTGCCAGCAGTTTAGTACAGGGAAACGATGGCTACACCTTC.

The chain uses TRBV27 and TRBJ2-5; 7 bases fit TRBD1. Looked up from germline, CDR1 is MNHEY and CDR2 is SMNVEV (reference sequence). The CDR3 covers 13 residues. V lost 4 bases and J lost 7; bases outside the gene matches: 6. CDR3 nucleotide sequence: TGTGCCAGCAGTTCAGACAGGGTCGGGACCCAGTACTTC. This gives the protein CASSSDRVGTQYF.

The rearrangement links TRBV15 to TRBJ1-5; D may be TRBD1 (6 bases). The CDR3 runs 15 residues. Deletions cut 3 bases from V and 3 bases from J, with 12 bases between. CDR1 and CDR2 from the germline V gene are LNHNV and YYDKDF (reference sequence). The chain's CDR3 is CATSSEGGINQPQHF. Here the CDR3 DNA reads TGTGCCACCAGCAGTGAAGGGGGAATCAATCAGCCCCAGCATTTT.

The chain has TRBV18 and TRBJ2-5, with 12 positions matching TRBD1. Germline CDR1 reads KGHSH; CDR2 reads LQKENI. V shed 2 bases and J 3 bases; nucleotides not matched to a gene: 13. The CDR3 sequence is 19 residues long. CDR3 DNA: TGTGCCAGCTCACCAGTCACAATTCTTGGGACAGGGGGCGAAGAGACCCAGTACTTC. Translation gives CASSPVTILGTGGEETQYF.

The chain is built from TRBV2 and TRBJ2-5; D is ambiguous. Germline loops: CDR1 SNHLY, CDR2 FYNNEI. The CDR3 spans 12 residues. V was pared by 5 bases and J by 5 bases, with 9 bases between. CDR3: CASSTRWETQYF. DNA of the CDR3: TGTGCCAGCAGTACAAGGTGGGAGACCCAGTACTTC.